One sample yielded the 28 T cell receptor beta chains listed below, sequenced in a study of T cells in Graves' hyperthyroidism and ophthalmopathy. RNA transcripts yielded amplified TCR beta CDR3 regions. Primed by the HTBI set, a first-round RT-PCR was run on the TCR CDR3. TCRdb independently ran MiXCR on the multiplex PCR reads; one entry per CDR3 protein. Here the sample spans hundreds of thousands of distinct CDR3 sequences, over 10% being singletons. The sample was blood. These receptors were obtained from a woman aged 18-35 years with Graves' hyperthyroidism.

Ten or more counts support this clonotype. The rearrangement links TRBV7-9 to TRBJ2-7; D ambiguous. Germline-derived CDR1 and CDR2 are SEHNR and FQNEAQ (reference sequence). This CDR3 has 12 amino acids. Trimming pared 4 bases from V and 3 bases from J, leaving 7 bases between. CDR3 residues: CASSSIDYEQYF. The CDR3 nucleotides are TGTGCCAGCAGCTCAATAGACTACGAGCAGTACTTC.

Ten or more counts support this clonotype. CDR3 nucleotides: TGTGCCAGTAGTATATGGGCTAATGAGCAGTTCTTC. Residues: CASSIWANEQFF. This sequence joins TRBV19 and TRBJ2-1; D uncertain. This CDR3 has 12 amino acids. The germline V gene has CDR1 LNHDA and CDR2 SQIVND (reference sequence). Trimming stripped 2 bases from V and 7 bases from J, with 6 bases between.

Many counts were recorded for this clonotype. The J gene is TRBJ1-1, the V gene TRBV6-5, with D possibly being TRBD1 (5 bases). This CDR3 is built from 12 residues. The germline V gene encodes CDR1 MNHEY and CDR2 SVGAGI. V was cut by 2 bases and J by 11 bases, with 12 bases left in between. The CDR3 spells CASSYGDAGAFF. CDR3 DNA: TGTGCCAGCAGTTACGGGGACGCCGGCGCTTTCTTT.

This clonotype has ten or more counts. This chain joins TRBV7-9 and TRBJ2-5; D is unclear. V lost 3 bases, J lost 3 bases, and 11 bases lay in between. There are 14 residues in the CDR3. Germline V gene data show CDR1 as SEHNR and CDR2 as FQNEAQ (reference sequence). The CDR3 protein is CASSFRAIEETQYF. The CDR3 coding sequence is TGTGCCAGCAGCTTCCGGGCCATAGAAGAGACCCAGTACTTC.

This clonotype was detected many times. The rearrangement uses TRBV28 and TRBJ2-1; the D gene could be TRBD1 or TRBD2 (5 bases each). Looked up from germline, CDR1 is MDHEN and CDR2 is SYDVKM. Trimming removed 1 base at V and 4 bases at J, with 11 bases between. The CDR3 has 15 amino acids. CDR3 sequence (DNA): TGTGCCAGCAGTTTATCCGGGACGACATACAATGAGCAGTTCTTC. It translates to CASSLSGTTYNEQFF.

This clonotype was counted at least ten times. This chain joins TRBV12-3 or TRBV12-4 and TRBJ1-2, with TRBD1 matching 7 bases. V lost 6 bases, J lost 3 bases, and 1 base stayed unmatched. The CDR3 spans 12 residues. The CDR3 is CASSQGDYGYTF. For the CDR3, the DNA is TGTGCCAGCAGCCAGGGGGACTATGGCTACACCTTC.

Ten or more counts support this clonotype. The chain joins TRBV12-3 or TRBV12-4 to TRBJ2-7; D might be TRBD1 or TRBD2, each matching 5 bases. V lost 2 bases and J 6 bases, leaving 11 bases between the germline ends. This CDR3 is built from 13 residues. CDR3 sequence: CASSLLSGPEQYF. CDR3 coding DNA: TGTGCCAGCAGTTTATTATCGGGACCCGAGCAGTACTTC.

This clonotype was seen many times. The CDR3 spells CASSLMEGGAFF. CDR3 sequence (DNA): TGTGCCAGCAGTTTAATGGAGGGAGGGGCTTTCTTT. The chain is built from TRBV28 and TRBJ1-1; no clear D gene. Germline values: CDR1 MDHEN, CDR2 SYDVKM. The CDR3 covers 12 residues. The V end lost 2 bases, the J end lost 11 bases, and 12 bases lay between the germline ends.

This clonotype was recorded many times. The chain joins TRBV20-1 to TRBJ2-7, with 9 bases lining up with TRBD2. Losses at the gene ends were 3 bases for V and 3 bases for J; bases not matched to a gene: 3. Germline loops: CDR1 DFQATT, CDR2 SNEGSKA (reference sequence). The CDR3 spans 13 residues. The CDR3 coding sequence is TGCAGTGCTAGGCGGGAGGGAGGCTACGAGCAGTACTTC. It codes for CSARREGGYEQYF.

This clonotype was counted ten times or more. The rearrangement links TRBV29-1 to TRBJ1-2, with D unresolved. CDR1 and CDR2 (germline): SQVTM, ANQGSEA. The V and J ends lost 3 bases and 7 bases respectively, with 15 bases between them. This CDR3 is 13 amino acids long. The CDR3 nucleotides read TGCAGCGTTGATTTAGCTGAGCGCTTTGGCTACACCTTC. This gives the protein CSVDLAERFGYTF.

The V gene is TRBV7-3, the J gene TRBJ1-2; 8 bases map to TRBD1. V gave up 6 bases and J gave up 7 bases; unmatched junction bases: 7. Germline loops: CDR1 SGHTA, CDR2 FQGTGA. This CDR3 contains 13 residues. CDR3 DNA sequence: TGTGCCAGCAGTCGTGGACAGGGCTCTGGCTACACCTTC. This translates into CASSRGQGSGYTF. The full variable domain, completed using reference TRBV7-3 and TRBJ1-2, is GAGVSQTPSNKVTEKGKYVELRCDPISGHTALYWYRQSLGQGPEFLIYFQGTGAADDSGLPNDRFFAVRPEGSVSTLKIQRTERGDSAVYLCASSRGQGSGYTFGSGTRLTVV.

This clonotype was counted many times. This chain links TRBV7-2 with TRBJ1-5; D might be TRBD1 (5 bases). Trimming left V 5 bases short and J 1 base short, with 21 bases between. Germline values: CDR1 SGHTA, CDR2 FQGNSA. The CDR3 extends over 18 amino acids. DNA of the CDR3: TGTGCCAGCAGCGCAGGAAGGACGGGGCCGGGAAGCAATCAGCCCCAGCATTTT. It encodes CASSAGRTGPGSNQPQHF. The complete variable domain, with remaining parts taken from reference TRBV7-2 and TRBJ1-5, reads GAGVSQSPSNKVTEKGKDVELRCDPISGHTALYWYRQSLGQGLEFLIYFQGNSAPDKSGLPSDRFSAERTGGSVSTLTIQRTQQEDSAVYLCASSAGRTGPGSNQPQHFGDGTRLSIL.

The V call is TRBV5-1, the J call TRBJ1-4, with D hard to call. CDR3 length equals 13 residues. Germline V lookup: CDR1 SGHRS, CDR2 YFSETQ. V shed 6 bases and J shed 7 bases, with 13 bases lying between them. CDR3 in DNA: TGCGCCAGCACCCTCTTCCCAGGTGAAAAACTGTTTTTT. Its translation is CASTLFPGEKLFF.

This clonotype came up a few times. This chain joins TRBV3-1 and TRBJ2-3, with 9 bases matching TRBD2. This CDR3 region has 17 residues. The V and J ends lost 0 bases and 6 bases, in that order; junction bases with no gene match: 10. From germline, CDR1 is LGHDT and CDR2 YNNKEL (reference sequence). CDR3 in amino acids: CASSQDLRAGGHDTQYF. In nucleotides, the CDR3 is TGTGCCAGCAGCCAAGATTTAAGGGCGGGGGGGCATGATACGCAGTATTTT.

This clonotype showed up many times. The chain links TRBV7-9 to TRBJ2-2; D remains unclear. Germline assignment: CDR1 SEHNR and CDR2 FQNEAQ (reference sequence). The CDR3 has 13 amino acids. The germline V and J ends were trimmed by 1 base and 6 bases, with 6 bases remaining between them. The CDR3 nucleotides are TGTGCCAGCAGCTTAGGGTTGTCCGGGGAGCTGTTTTTT. Translation: CASSLGLSGELFF.

This clonotype was observed many times. The CDR3 reads CSAQSLGLNYGYTF. CDR3 nucleotides: TGCAGCGCCCAATCATTGGGACTCAACTATGGCTACACCTTC. The rearrangement links TRBV29-1 to TRBJ1-2, with TRBD1 as a possible D gene (5 bases). The CDR3 is 14 amino acids. Germline V CDR1 and CDR2: SQVTM, ANQGSEA. Trimming removed 7 bases at V and 2 bases at J, with 17 bases between.

This clonotype was found a few times. A read error is possible here, since a much larger clone lies one base away. The chain carries TRBV20-1 and TRBJ1-6, with D possibly being TRBD1 (5 bases). Germline V lookup: CDR1 DFQATT, CDR2 SNEGSKA (reference sequence). There are 17 residues in the CDR3. The chain's CDR3 is CSANGGDGDSYNLPLHF. CDR3 in DNA: TGCAGTGCCAATGGAGGGGACGGAGACTCCTATAATTTACCCCTCCACTTT.

This clonotype was seen just once. One base away lies a much larger clone, so this may be a sequencing read error. This chain joins TRBV20-1 and TRBJ2-3, with 7 bases lining up with TRBD1. The CDR3 covers 13 residues. Per the germline V gene, CDR1 is DFQATT and CDR2 is SNEGSKA (reference sequence). V shed 6 bases and J 4 bases; nucleotides not matched to a gene: 7. CDR3 in DNA: TGCAGTGCCCCCGGGCAGGGGGCAGATACGCAGTATTTT. Protein sequence: CSAPGQGADTQYF.

This clonotype was detected ten times or more. The V and J genes are TRBV11-2 and TRBJ2-1; D remains unclear. Trimming removed 8 bases from V and 0 bases from J, with 8 bases in between. This CDR3 spans 13 amino acids. The germline gives CDR1 SGHAT, CDR2 FQNNGV. DNA of the CDR3: TGTGCCAGCGTCCGGAGCTCCTACAATGAGCAGTTCTTC. This translates into CASVRSSYNEQFF.

The chain has TRBV7-3 and TRBJ1-6, with a tentative D call TRBD1 (6 bases). Looked up from germline, CDR1 is SGHTA and CDR2 is FQGTGA. Trimming stripped 6 bases from V and 7 bases from J, with 16 bases between. The CDR3 extends over 15 amino acids. In DNA form, the CDR3 reads TGTGCCAGCAGTCTCCCGGGACAAACAAATTCACCCCTCCACTTT. It encodes CASSLPGQTNSPLHF.

The chain employs TRBV19 and TRBJ1-1, with TRBD1 as a possible D gene (6 bases). Per germline, CDR1 LNHDA and CDR2 SQIVND (reference sequence). This CDR3 has 15 amino acids. Trimming stripped 4 bases from V and 1 base from J, with 13 bases between. The CDR3 DNA reads TGTGCCAGTAGTAGATTCGCAGGGGCGAACACTGAAGCTTTCTTT. The encoded protein is CASSRFAGANTEAFF.

This clonotype was detected many times. The genes are TRBV12-3 or TRBV12-4 and TRBJ2-1, with D tentatively TRBD1 (6 bases). The CDR3 consists of 13 residues. The ends were cut back, 7 bases at V and 6 bases at J, with 13 bases in the middle. The CDR3 DNA is TGTGCCAGCACCTCTACAGGGCCCAATGAGCAGTTCTTC. It specifies CASTSTGPNEQFF.

The sample holds many counts of this clonotype. The genes are TRBV7-9 and TRBJ1-2, with D unclear. Germline V CDR1 and CDR2: SEHNR, FQNEAQ (reference sequence). Trimming removed 1 base from V and 8 bases from J, with 23 bases in between. The CDR3 sequence is 17 residues long. Here the CDR3 reads CASSLGARAAPTDGYTF. As DNA, the CDR3 is TGTGCCAGCAGCTTAGGCGCAAGAGCAGCTCCTACTGACGGCTACACCTTC.

This sequence joins TRBV5-6 and TRBJ2-7; no clear D gene. Germline CDR1 and CDR2: SGHDT and YYEEEE. The CDR3 has 11 amino acids. Trimming took off 4 bases at V and 7 bases at J, with 9 bases between the two ends. The CDR3 protein is CASSHLAEQYF. CDR3 bases: TGTGCCAGCAGCCACCTGGCAGAGCAGTACTTC. The full variable domain, completed using reference TRBV5-6 and TRBJ2-7, is DAGVTQSPTHLIKTRGQQVTLRCSPKSGHDTVSWYQQALGQGPQFIFQYYEEEERQRGNFPDRFSGHQFPNYSSELNVNALLLGDSALYLCASSHLAEQYFGPGTRLTVT.

This clonotype was observed many times. This rearrangement joins TRBV30 to TRBJ1-2; D gene ambiguous. The ends were cut back, 0 bases at V and 5 bases at J, with 13 bases in the middle. This CDR3 has 14 amino acids. CDR1 and CDR2 (germline): GTSNPN, SVGIG (reference sequence). CDR3 DNA: TGTGCCTGGAGTGTACTCGAGGAGACATATGGCTACACCTTC. Translated: CAWSVLEETYGYTF.

This clonotype was seen repeatedly, ten times or more. The chain carries TRBV10-3 and TRBJ1-5, with D perhaps matching TRBD1 (5 bases). The CDR3 is 15 amino acids. V lost 6 bases and J 2 bases, leaving 14 bases between the germline ends. CDR1 and CDR2 from the germline V gene are ENHRY and SYGVKD. CDR3 protein: CAISDRAGGNQPQHF. CDR3 nucleotide sequence: TGTGCCATCAGCGACAGAGCTGGGGGCAATCAGCCCCAGCATTTT.

There are many counts of this clonotype. J is TRBJ2-7 and V is TRBV7-9, with D possibly being TRBD1 (5 bases). This CDR3 is built from 19 residues. The V and J ends lost 6 bases and 3 bases respectively, with 30 bases between them. In germline, CDR1 is SEHNR, CDR2 FQNEAQ (reference sequence). The DNA for the CDR3 is TGTGCCAGCAGTTCCGAGGACACCCTAACCCACGTCGGATTCTACGAGCAGTACTTC. Translated, it gives CASSSEDTLTHVGFYEQYF.

This clonotype was detected ten times or more. The chain is built from TRBV7-3 and TRBJ2-3; 8 bases agree with TRBD2. Germline CDR1 reads SGHTA; CDR2 reads FQGTGA. The CDR3 spans 16 residues. Losses at the gene ends were 1 base for V and 4 bases for J; bases not matched to a gene: 7. As DNA, the CDR3 is TGTGCCAGCAGCTTAATGGGAGCGGGAGTTGCAGATACGCAGTATTTT. It codes for CASSLMGAGVADTQYF.